This T cell receptor beta chain originates from a study of regulatory T cells in long-lasting Graves disease. Time point of the sample: persistent/refractory GD, antithyroid drugs over 5 years with positive TRAb. PBMC RNA was the source of the TCR library. Construction of TCR beta libraries relied on iRepertoire HTBI primers and on Arm-PCR targeting CDR3 regions. TCRdb recomputed calls from the multiplex PCR reads with MiXCR, one row per CDR3 protein. The sample lists roughly 400,000 distinct CDR3 sequences; roughly a fifth were seen once. This clonotype has at least ten counts. Trimming removed 3 bases from V and 4 bases from J, with 7 bases in between. The germline CDR1 and CDR2 sequences are MDHEN and SYDVKM. There are 12 residues in the CDR3.

The input for sequencing was peripheral blood mononuclear cells (PBMCs), taken when the disease was refractory, from a patient treated with antithyroid drugs. The rearrangement joins TRBV28 to TRBJ2-7; D unresolved. The origin of this receptor is a female donor with Graves disease. CDR3 amino acids: CASSLWKYEQYF. The DNA of the CDR3 is TGTGCCAGCAGTTTGTGGAAATACGAGCAGTACTTC.